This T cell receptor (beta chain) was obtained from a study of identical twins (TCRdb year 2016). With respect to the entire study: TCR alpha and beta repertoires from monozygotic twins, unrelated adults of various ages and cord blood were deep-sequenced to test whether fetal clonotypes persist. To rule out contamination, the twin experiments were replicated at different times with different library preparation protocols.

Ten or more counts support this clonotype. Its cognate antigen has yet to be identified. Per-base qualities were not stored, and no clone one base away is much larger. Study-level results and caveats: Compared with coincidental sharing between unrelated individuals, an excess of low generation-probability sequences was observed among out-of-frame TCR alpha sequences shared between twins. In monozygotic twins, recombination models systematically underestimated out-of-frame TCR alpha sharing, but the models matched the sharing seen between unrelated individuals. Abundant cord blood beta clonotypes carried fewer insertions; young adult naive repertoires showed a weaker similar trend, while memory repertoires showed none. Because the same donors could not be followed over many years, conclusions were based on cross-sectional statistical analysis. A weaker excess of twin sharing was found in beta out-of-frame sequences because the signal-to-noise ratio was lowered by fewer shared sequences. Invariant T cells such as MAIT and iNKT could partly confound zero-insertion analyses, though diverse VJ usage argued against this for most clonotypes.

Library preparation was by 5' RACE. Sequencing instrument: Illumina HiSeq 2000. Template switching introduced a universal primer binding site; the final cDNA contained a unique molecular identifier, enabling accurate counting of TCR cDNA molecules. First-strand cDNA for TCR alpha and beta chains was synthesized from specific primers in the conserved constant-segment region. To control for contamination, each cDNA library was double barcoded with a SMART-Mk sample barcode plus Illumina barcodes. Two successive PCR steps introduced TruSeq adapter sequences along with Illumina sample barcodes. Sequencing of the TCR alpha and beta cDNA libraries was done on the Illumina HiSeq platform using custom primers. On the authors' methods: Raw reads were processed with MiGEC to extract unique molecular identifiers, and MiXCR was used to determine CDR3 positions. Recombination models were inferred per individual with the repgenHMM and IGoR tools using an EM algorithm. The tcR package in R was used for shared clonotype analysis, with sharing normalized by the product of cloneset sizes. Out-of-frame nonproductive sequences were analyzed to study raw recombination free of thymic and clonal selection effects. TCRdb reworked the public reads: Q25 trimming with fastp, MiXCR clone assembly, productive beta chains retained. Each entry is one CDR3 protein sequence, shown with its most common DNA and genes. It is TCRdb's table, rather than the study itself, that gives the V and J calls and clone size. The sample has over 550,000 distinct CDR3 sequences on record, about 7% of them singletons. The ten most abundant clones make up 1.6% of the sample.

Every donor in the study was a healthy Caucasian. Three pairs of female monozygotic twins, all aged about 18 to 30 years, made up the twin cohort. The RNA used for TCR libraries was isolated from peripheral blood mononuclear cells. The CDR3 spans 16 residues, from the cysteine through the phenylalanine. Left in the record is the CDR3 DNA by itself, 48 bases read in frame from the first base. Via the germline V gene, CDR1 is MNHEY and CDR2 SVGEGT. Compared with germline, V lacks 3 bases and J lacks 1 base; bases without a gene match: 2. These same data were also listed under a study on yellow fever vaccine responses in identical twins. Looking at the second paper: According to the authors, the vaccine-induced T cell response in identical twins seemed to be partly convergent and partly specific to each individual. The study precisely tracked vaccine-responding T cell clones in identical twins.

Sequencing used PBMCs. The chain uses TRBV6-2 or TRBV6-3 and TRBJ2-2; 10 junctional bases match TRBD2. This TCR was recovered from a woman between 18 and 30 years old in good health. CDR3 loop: CASSYTSGVNTGELFF. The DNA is TGTGCCAGCAGTTATACTAGCGGGGTGAACACCGGGGAGCTGTTTTTT.